One and the same sample provided the 8 T cell receptor beta chains below, sequenced in a study of cytomegalovirus exposure and HLA in healthy donors. With 60 Vbeta and 13 Jbeta primers, the PCR was carried out. The data were produced by immunoSEQ multiplex PCR, yet TCRdb's version contains in-frame clones alone and is incomplete. The sample gives about 160,000 clones, 60% to 80% of which show up once; around 0.98% is in the top ten. The source material was PBMCs. The receptors were gathered from a woman in her 50s in good health and CMV-seropositive.

The chain joins TRBV5-1 to TRBJ2-1, with 7 bases identical to TRBD2. V trimming: 5 bases; J trimming: 1 base; junction bases outside the gene matches: 6. CDR3 size: 15 residues. Per the germline V gene, CDR1 is SGHRS and CDR2 is YFSETQ. The CDR3 loop is CASRRQAGSYNEQFF. The CDR3 DNA reads TGCGCCAGCAGGCGGCAAGCGGGGTCCTACAATGAGCAGTTCTTC.

The genes are TRBV9 and TRBJ2-7, with D perhaps matching TRBD2 (6 bases). Germline V gives CDR1 SGDLS, CDR2 YYNGEE. This CDR3 region has 15 residues. V lost 4 bases, J lost 5 bases, and 19 bases lay in between. As DNA, the CDR3 is TGTGCCAGCAGCCTCTCCTCCCAGGGAGGCCACGAGCAGTACTTC. Translated: CASSLSSQGGHEQYF.

J is TRBJ1-1 and V is TRBV28; D may be TRBD1 (6 bases). CDR1 MDHEN and CDR2 SYDVKM come from the germline V gene. This CDR3 is 12 amino acids long. Trimming shortened V by 6 bases and J by 11 bases, and 16 bases separated the two germline ends. CDR3 DNA: TGTGCCAGCAGCCTCCCGGGACAAAGGGCTTTCTTT. This encodes CASSLPGQRAFF.

This clone was seen only a few times. The V call is TRBV5-6, the J call TRBJ1-2; perhaps TRBD1 as D (6 bases). Germline V CDR1 and CDR2: SGHDT, YYEEEE. Trimming took 0 bases from V and 8 from J, leaving 20 bases between them. The CDR3 extends over 16 amino acids. CDR3 sequence reads: CASSLVVVNRALGYTF. CDR3 coding DNA: TGTGCCAGCAGCTTGGTGGTCGTGAACAGGGCGCTCGGCTACACCTTC.

The chain employs TRBV6-6 and TRBJ2-3; the match to TRBD2 covers 11 bases. The CDR3 totals 15 residues. From germline, CDR1 is MNHNY and CDR2 SVGAGI (reference sequence). After removal of 4 bases from V and 6 bases from J, the junction contained 6 bases not matched to a gene. CDR3 residues: CASSFSGGAMDTQYF. Here the CDR3 DNA reads TGTGCCAGCAGTTTTAGCGGGGGGGCCATGGATACGCAGTATTTT.

The genes are TRBV2 and TRBJ2-1, with TRBD2 identical over 7 bases. CDR1 is SNHLY, CDR2 FYNNEI, per germline. With 2 bases clipped from V and 5 bases from J, the junction kept 15 bases outside the gene matches. This CDR3 has 18 amino acids. The CDR3 region is CASSEWGGASGLNNEQFF. In nucleotides, the CDR3 is TGTGCCAGCAGTGAATGGGGGGGTGCTAGCGGTCTAAACAATGAGCAGTTCTTC.

The V gene is TRBV28, the J gene TRBJ1-6; 9 bases are a match to TRBD1. Germline V gene sequence: CDR1 MDHEN, CDR2 SYDVKM. J was trimmed by 9 bases and V by 3 bases; bases with no gene match: 9. This CDR3 contains 16 residues. This CDR3 is CASSLVGGQGASPLHF. Written as DNA, the CDR3 is TGTGCCAGCAGTTTGGTTGGGGGACAGGGCGCTTCACCCCTCCACTTT.

The CDR3 sequence is CASSSGIRTEAFF. The DNA for the CDR3 is TGTGCCAGCAGTTCAGGGATAAGGACTGAAGCTTTCTTT. The gene calls are TRBV28 and TRBJ1-1; maybe TRBD1 (5 bases). V was clipped by 4 bases and J by 5 bases, with 11 bases between them. The CDR3 sequence is 13 residues long. The germline V gene encodes CDR1 MDHEN and CDR2 SYDVKM. Filled out from reference TRBV28 and TRBJ1-1, the complete variable domain reads DVKVTQSSRYLVKRTGEKVFLECVQDMDHENMFWYRQDPGLGLRLIYFSYDVKMKEKGDIPEGYSVSREKKERFSLILESASTNQTSMYLCASSSGIRTEAFFGQGTRLTVV.